Each of the 3 T cell receptor beta chains below was sequenced from the same sample in a study of post-analysis software for immune sequencing data. Presence of unique molecular identifiers characterized the TCR beta cDNA libraries. Each CDR3 protein gets one entry after TCRdb re-called the PCR reads with MiXCR. Of 700,000 to 800,000 distinct CDR3 sequences in the sample, roughly 27% were seen once. Antigens for these TCRs are unknown. General observations from the study: TRBV segments more frequent in patients than in controls numbered five and included TRBV5-6, TRBV5-1 and TRBV20-1.

The material sequenced was blood. These receptors were collected from a girl between 5 and 17 years old with multiple sclerosis.

This clonotype appeared a few times. The rearrangement uses TRBV5-6 and TRBJ1-5; the D is unclear. This CDR3 comprises 14 residues. Per the germline V gene, CDR1 is SGHDT and CDR2 is YYEEEE. Trimming stripped 6 bases from V and 5 bases from J, with 15 bases between. In DNA form, the CDR3 reads TGTGCCAGCACCAAAGGTGGGGTAGATCAGCCCCAGCATTTT. Its protein product is CASTKGGVDQPQHF. Supplemented by reference TRBV5-6 and TRBJ1-5, the full variable domain reads DAGVTQSPTHLIKTRGQQVTLRCSPKSGHDTVSWYQQALGQGPQFIFQYYEEEERQRGNFPDRFSGHQFPNYSSELNVNALLLGDSALYLCASTKGGVDQPQHFGDGTRLSIL.

This chain uses TRBV5-1 with TRBJ1-2; 8 bases fit TRBD1. Trimming took 5 bases from V and 3 from J; bases not matched to a gene: 0. Germline V gives CDR1 SGHRS, CDR2 YFSETQ. The CDR3 runs 12 residues. The CDR3 spells CASRGQDYGYTF. The CDR3 DNA is TGCGCCAGCAGGGGACAGGACTATGGCTACACCTTC. The full variable domain, with the rest looked up from reference TRBV5-1 and TRBJ1-2, is KAGVTQTPRYLIKTRGQQVTLSCSPISGHRSVSWYQQTPGQGLQFLFEYFSETQRNKGNFPGRFSGRQFSNSRSEMNVSTLELGDSALYLCASRGQDYGYTFGSGTRLTVV.

The sample holds a few counts of this clonotype. CDR3 loop: CATSVGQETQYF. The CDR3, as DNA: TGTGCCACCTCCGTGGGGCAAGAGACCCAGTACTTC. This rearrangement joins TRBV7-2 to TRBJ2-5; D is ambiguous. The germline V gene has CDR1 SGHTA and CDR2 FQGNSA. CDR3 size: 12 residues. Between the trimmed V and J ends, which lost 10 bases and 2 bases, there was a span of 11 bases.